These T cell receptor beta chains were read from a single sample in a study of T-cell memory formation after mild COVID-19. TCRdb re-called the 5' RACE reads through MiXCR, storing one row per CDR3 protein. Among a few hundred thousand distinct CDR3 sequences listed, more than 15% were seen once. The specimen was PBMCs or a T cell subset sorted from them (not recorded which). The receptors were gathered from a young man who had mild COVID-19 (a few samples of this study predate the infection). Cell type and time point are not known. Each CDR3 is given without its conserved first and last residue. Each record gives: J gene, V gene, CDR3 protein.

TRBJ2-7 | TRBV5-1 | ASSLEAGVYEQY
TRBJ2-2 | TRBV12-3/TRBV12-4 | ASSLHREGSGELF
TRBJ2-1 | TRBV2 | AREDRALYNEQF
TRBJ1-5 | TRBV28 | AADGSNQPQH
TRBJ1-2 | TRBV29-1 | SVRSRPSFYGYT
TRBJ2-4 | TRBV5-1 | ASSLDTWAGAANIQY
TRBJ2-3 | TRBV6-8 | ARRAGLAEDTQY
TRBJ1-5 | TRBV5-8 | ASSLANQPQH
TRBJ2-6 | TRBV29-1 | SAAEAYSGANVLT
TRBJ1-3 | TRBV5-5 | ASHQSGTPINTIY
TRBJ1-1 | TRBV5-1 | ASSEMTGNTEAF